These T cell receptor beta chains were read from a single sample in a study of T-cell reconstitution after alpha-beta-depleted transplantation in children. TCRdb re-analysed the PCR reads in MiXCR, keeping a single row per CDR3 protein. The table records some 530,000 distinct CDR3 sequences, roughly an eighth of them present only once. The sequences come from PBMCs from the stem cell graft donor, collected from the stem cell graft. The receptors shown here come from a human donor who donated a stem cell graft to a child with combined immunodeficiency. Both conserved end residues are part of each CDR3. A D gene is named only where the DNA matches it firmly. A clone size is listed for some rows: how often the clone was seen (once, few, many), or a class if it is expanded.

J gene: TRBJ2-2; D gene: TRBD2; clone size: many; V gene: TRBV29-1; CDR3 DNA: TGCAGCGTTGGGCTAGCGGGAGGGAGCACCGGGGAGCTGTTTTTT; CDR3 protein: CSVGLAGGSTGELFF
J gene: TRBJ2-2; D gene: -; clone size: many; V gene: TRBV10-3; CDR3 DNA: TGTGCCATCAGTGAGTCGAAGGCCACGAACACCGGGGAGCTGTTTTTT; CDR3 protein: CAISESKATNTGELFF
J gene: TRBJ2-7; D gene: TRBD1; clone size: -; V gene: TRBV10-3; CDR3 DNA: TGTGCCATCAGTGTGGGACAGAGATACCCTGTGCGATACGAGCAGTACTTC; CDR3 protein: CAISVGQRYPVRYEQYF
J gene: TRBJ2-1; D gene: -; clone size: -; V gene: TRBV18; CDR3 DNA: TGTGCCAGCTCAACACTCCGGGGAGATGAGCAGTTCTTC; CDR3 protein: CASSTLRGDEQFF
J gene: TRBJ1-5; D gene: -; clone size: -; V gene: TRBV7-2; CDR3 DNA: TGTGCCAGCAGCTCGACCCCAGGGCCCCAGCATTTT; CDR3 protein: CASSSTPGPQHF
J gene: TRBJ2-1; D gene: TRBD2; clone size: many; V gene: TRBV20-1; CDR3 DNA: TGCAGTGCTAGAGTTGGGACTAGCGGGGGTTCCCACAATGAGCAGTTCTTC; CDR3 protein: CSARVGTSGGSHNEQFF
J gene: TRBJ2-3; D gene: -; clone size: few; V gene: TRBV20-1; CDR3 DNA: TGCAGTGCTAGGGGGGTACTTAGCACAGATACGCAGTATTTT; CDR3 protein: CSARGVLSTDTQYF
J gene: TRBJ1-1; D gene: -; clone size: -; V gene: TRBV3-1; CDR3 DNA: TGTGCCAGCAGCCATGGGGTGGGGAACACTGAAGCTTTCTTT; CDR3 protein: CASSHGVGNTEAFF
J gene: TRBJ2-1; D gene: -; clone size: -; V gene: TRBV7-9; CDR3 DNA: TGTGCCAGCAGCTTAGAAGGACGGCCCTACAATGAGCAGTTCTTC; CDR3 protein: CASSLEGRPYNEQFF
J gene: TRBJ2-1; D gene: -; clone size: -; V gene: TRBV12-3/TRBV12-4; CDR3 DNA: TGTGCCAGCAGTTTGTCCCGTGATGAGCAGTTCTTC; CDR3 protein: CASSLSRDEQFF
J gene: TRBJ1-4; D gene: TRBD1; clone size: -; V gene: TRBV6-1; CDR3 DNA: TGTACCAGCAGACAGGGCCCCGGGAGTAGTGAAAAACTGTTTTTT; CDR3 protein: CTSRQGPGSSEKLFF
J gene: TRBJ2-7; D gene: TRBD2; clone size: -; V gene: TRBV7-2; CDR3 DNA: TGTGCCAGCAGCTTAGATGGACTAGGGCCCTCCGAGCAGTACTTC; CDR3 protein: CASSLDGLGPSEQYF
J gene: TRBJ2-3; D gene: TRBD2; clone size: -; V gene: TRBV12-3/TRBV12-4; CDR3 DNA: TGTGCCAGCAGTTTAGCGCGGCTAGCGGGGAGCACAGATACGCAGTATTTT; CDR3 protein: CASSLARLAGSTDTQYF
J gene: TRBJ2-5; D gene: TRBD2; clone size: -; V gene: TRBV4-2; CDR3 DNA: TGTGCCAGCAGCTGGGCGGGGGGTCAAGAGACCCAGTACTTC; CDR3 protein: CASSWAGGQETQYF